This T cell receptor (beta chain) was recovered during a study of OX40 agonist ivuxolimab in advanced cancers. The wider study: Ivuxolimab, which is an agonistic anti-OX40 (CD134) antibody, was administered to the patients.

Autoimmune disease history or systemic immunosuppression excluded patients. Clones were read by immunoSEQ multiplex PCR, and TCRdb kept only the in-frame ones, dropping some. The sample contains roughly 50,000 clones, 87% of which appear only once. Germline V gene data show CDR1 as MNHEY and CDR2 as SVGAGI. The CDR3 has 14 residues. V was pared by 3 bases and J by 4 bases, with 7 bases between. The sequence was collected from an adult with an advanced solid tumor such as melanoma, head and neck, liver or kidney cancer. The chain combines TRBV6-5 with TRBJ1-6; possible D gene TRBD1, 5 bases. Sequenced here: CD4+ or CD8+ T cells sorted from blood, sampled in a trial of the OX40 agonist ivuxolimab. The CDR3 here is CASSYGGYNSPLHF. CDR3 nucleotides: TGTGCCAGCAGTTATGGGGGTTATAATTCACCCCTCCACTTT.